The clone carrying this TCR beta chain appeared once. Its matching antigen is unknown. Between the trimmed V and J ends, which lost 3 bases and 4 bases, there was a span of 12 bases. The CDR3 consists of 15 residues. Germline V gives CDR1 MDHEN, CDR2 SYDVKM. These data are taken from a study of shared clonotypes between healthy human individuals. Regarding the study as a whole: Collection of samples was limited to blood; tissue repertoires likely differ. The authors expected sequencing depth to affect clonotype sharing among donors.

TCRdb's table, derived via immunoSEQ multiplex PCR, lists solely in-frame clones and lacks some. The table lists over 2,000,000 clones, 93% of them singletons. Naive CD8 isolation took CD45RO-negative cells positively selected for CCR7 and excluded terminally differentiated effector memory CD45RA+ cells. Within Nashville, Tennessee resided all donors, each a Caucasian adult. The sample comprised naive CD8+ T cells from PBMCs. This receptor was taken from a young man in good health. Some clones in this sample may be carry-over from other donors' samples. The chain links TRBV28 to TRBJ2-2, with D possibly matching TRBD2 (6 bases). CDR3 bases: TGTGCCAGCAGTTTCTGGGGACTGGGCACCGGGGAGCTGTTTTTT. Amino acids: CASSFWGLGTGELFF.